The entry below describes one TCR beta chain. Its antigen is not identified. The sample belongs to a study of STAT5B mutations in CD4+ large granular lymphocyte leukemia. General observations from the study: TRBV06-family usage was enriched in top patient clones (8/27) versus controls (2/35). Patient CD4-sorted repertoires looked more clonal than healthy CD4+ repertoires, even without putative leukemic clones.

Profiled with immunoSEQ multiplex PCR; TCRdb holds only in-frame clones, not every one. The sample consists of fewer than 30,000 clones, approximately 84% of them appearing once. Germline V gene data show CDR1 as MDHEN and CDR2 as SYDVKM. With V trimmed by 6 bases and J by 10 bases, 10 bases remained unmatched. CDR3 length equals 14 residues. The sample comprised CD4+ T cells from blood buffy coats. The chain joins TRBV28 to TRBJ1-4; the match to TRBD1 covers 8 bases. The sequence was collected from a human donor in good health. CDR3: CASRLTGEEGKLFF. CDR3 DNA sequence: TGTGCCAGCAGGCTGACAGGGGAGGAAGGAAAACTGTTTTTT.